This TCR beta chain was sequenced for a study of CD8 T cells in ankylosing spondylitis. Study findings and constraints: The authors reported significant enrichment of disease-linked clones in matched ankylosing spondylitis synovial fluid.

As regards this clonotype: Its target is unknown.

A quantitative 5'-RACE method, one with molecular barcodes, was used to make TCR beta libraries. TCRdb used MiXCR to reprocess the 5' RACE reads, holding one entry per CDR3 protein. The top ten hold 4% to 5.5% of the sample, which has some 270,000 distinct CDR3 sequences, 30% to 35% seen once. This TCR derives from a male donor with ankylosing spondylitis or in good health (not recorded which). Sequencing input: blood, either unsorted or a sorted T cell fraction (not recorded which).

CDR3 residues: CASSFSRKETQYF. CDR3 nucleotide sequence: TGCGCCAGCAGCTTCTCACGGAAAGAGACCCAGTACTTC. This chain links TRBV5-1 with TRBJ2-5; D call uncertain. With 2 bases removed from V and 3 bases from J, the gap between germline ends came to 8 bases. The CDR3 contains 13 residues. From germline, CDR1 is SGHRS and CDR2 YFSETQ.